Listed below are T cell receptor beta chains from one sample, sequenced in a study of blood T cell repertoires in COVID-19. Measured with immunoSEQ multiplex PCR; TCRdb has only the in-frame clones, and not every one. In the table there are about 250,000 clones, about nine tenths of which are singletons. The specimen was peripheral blood. The receptors derive from a man aged 25 to 40 with COVID-19, enrolled during active disease. CDR3s include the opening cysteine and the closing phenylalanine or tryptophan. A D gene is named only where the DNA matches it firmly. A clone size is listed for some rows: how often the clone was seen (once, few, many), or a class if it is expanded.

>TRBJ2-3|-|TRBD2|TRBV10-1
CASSDQGLAGADTQYF
TGCGCCAGCAGTGACCAAGGACTAGCTGGGGCAGATACGCAGTATTTT
>TRBJ1-4|-|-|TRBV14
CASSQEHSGFNEKLFF
TGTGCCAGCAGCCAAGAGCACTCGGGTTTTAATGAAAAACTGTTTTTT
>TRBJ2-2|-|TRBD2|TRBV4-1
CASSQRDYRMNTGELFF
TGCGCCAGCAGCCAGCGGGACTACCGAATGAACACCGGGGAGCTGTTTTTT
>TRBJ1-2|-|-|TRBV14
CASSPPTLDYYGYTF
TGTGCCAGCAGCCCCCCCACTCTCGATTACTATGGCTACACCTTC
>TRBJ2-1|-|TRBD2|TRBV9
CASTTSGDDNEQFF
TGTGCCAGCACCACTAGCGGAGATGACAATGAGCAGTTCTTC
>TRBJ2-4|-|-|TRBV21-1
CASSKFPDREYF
TGTGCCAGCAGCAAATTCCCTGACAGAGAGTACTTC
>TRBJ2-3|-|TRBD2|TRBV2
CASRLAGGTDTQYF
TGTGCCAGCAGGCTAGCGGGGGGGACAGATACGCAGTATTTT
>TRBJ1-4|-|TRBD1|TRBV6-5
CASSYVMGQGDEKLFF
TGTGCCAGCAGTTACGTGATGGGACAGGGAGATGAAAAACTGTTTTTT
>TRBJ2-2|-|TRBD2|TRBV7-6
CASSLELAVNTGELFF
TGTGCCAGCAGCTTAGAACTAGCGGTGAACACCGGGGAGCTGTTTTTT
>TRBJ2-3|-|TRBD1|TRBV5-4
CASSRQGADTQYF
TGTGCCAGCAGCAGACAGGGCGCAGATACGCAGTATTTT
>TRBJ2-7|-|-|TRBV5-5
CASSLLGQDIYEQYF
TGTGCCAGCAGCTTGCTGGGGCAGGACATCTACGAGCAGTACTTC
>TRBJ1-3|few|-|TRBV5-4
CASTPEGGPSGNTIYF
TGTGCCAGCACTCCCGAAGGAGGCCCGTCAGGAAACACCATATATTTT